This entry features one T cell receptor beta chain sequence. The sample comes from a study of T cell clusters in autoimmune cytopenias. This CDR3 has 16 residues. Germline lookup yields CDR1 SGHKS and CDR2 YYEKEE (reference sequence). TRB was amplified from about 250 ng of peripheral blood genomic DNA per sample. TRB rearrangements were amplified by touch-down multiplex PCR with mixed TRB-A/B primers. TCRdb reprocessed the multiplex PCR reads, with one entry per CDR3 protein and no DNA. The table for this sample gives approximately 13,000 distinct CDR3 sequences. These same data were also listed under a study on T cell repertoires in aging, cancer and after chemotherapy.

This receptor was obtained from a human donor in good health. Sequenced: peripheral blood. The chain uses TRBV5-5 and TRBJ2-3; without DNA, the TCRdb call of TRBD1 cannot be checked. CDR3 protein: CASSPGTGTLTDTQYF.